These T cell receptor beta chains were read from a single sample in a study of early T cells in non-severe SARS-CoV-2 infection. TCRdb used MiXCR to reprocess the 5' RACE reads, holding one entry per CDR3 protein. The table has 80,000 to 95,000 distinct CDR3 sequences, 9% to 15% seen once. The specimen sequenced was whole blood. The receptor set was obtained from an adult who was a healthcare worker with PCR-confirmed SARS-CoV-2 infection or an uninfected control (not recorded which). CDR3s include the opening cysteine and the closing phenylalanine or tryptophan. Fields, in order: J gene, D gene, V gene, clone size, CDR3 DNA, CDR3 protein. A D gene is named only where the DNA matches it firmly. Only some rows state a clone size, as once, few, many or a class for expanded clones.

TRBJ2-7,.,TRBV7-9,few,TGTGCCAGCAGCTTACTTCCCGGGATCCACTCCCTCGAGCAGTACTTC,CASSLLPGIHSLEQYF
TRBJ2-7,TRBD1,TRBV11-1,.,TGTGCCAGCAGAGCCAGGGGGCGTGCTTCCGAGCAGTACTTC,CASRARGRASEQYF
TRBJ1-2,.,TRBV28,.,TGTGCCAGCAGCTCGGGACTTTTTGGCTACACCTTC,CASSSGLFGYTF
TRBJ2-5,.,TRBV18,few,TGTGCCAGCTCACCAACTGCGGGGCGAGAGACCCAGTACTTC,CASSPTAGRETQYF
TRBJ2-3,.,TRBV5-1,few,TGCGCCAGCAGCTTCTATTCTAGCACAGATACGCAGTATTTT,CASSFYSSTDTQYF
TRBJ2-1,TRBD2,TRBV9,.,TGTGCCAGCAGCGTAGCTATGGGACTAGCGCTGTTCTTC,CASSVAMGLALFF
TRBJ2-1,.,TRBV7-9,few,TGTGCCAGCAGCTCCACCCTCGGGGCCCTAGGAGGCAATGAGCAGTTCTTC,CASSSTLGALGGNEQFF
TRBJ2-3,.,TRBV2,many,TGTGCCAGCAGTGGTCAGTTATCCACAGATACGCAGTATTTT,CASSGQLSTDTQYF
TRBJ2-3,TRBD2,TRBV6-2/TRBV6-3,many,TGTGCCAGCAGTTACGGGCTAGCGGGAGTGACAGATACGCAGTATTTT,CASSYGLAGVTDTQYF
TRBJ2-5,TRBD1,TRBV29-1,many,TGCAGCGTGGGGACAGGAGGAGAGACCCAGTACTTC,CSVGTGGETQYF
TRBJ2-5,TRBD2,TRBV19,.,TGTGCCAGTAGTACCCCGGTAGCGGGAGGTCAAGAGACCCAGTACTTC,CASSTPVAGGQETQYF
TRBJ2-2,.,TRBV7-3,.,TGTGCCAGCAGCTCCTGGTCCGATGGGGAGCTGTTTTTT,CASSSWSDGELFF
TRBJ2-1,.,TRBV11-1,few,TGTGCCAGCTCACGGAGGGGGGGTACCTACAATGAGCAGTTCTTC,CASSRRGGTYNEQFF
TRBJ2-6,.,TRBV4-2,many,TGTGCCAGCAGCCAAGAGTTGTCAGGGTTTTTCTCTGGGGCCAACGTCCTGACTTTC,CASSQELSGFFSGANVLTF
TRBJ2-3,TRBD2,TRBV7-9,few,TGTGCCAGCAGCTTGACTAGCGGAGGGCGGGGCACAGATACGCAGTATTTT,CASSLTSGGRGTDTQYF
TRBJ2-3,TRBD2,TRBV7-2,.,TGTGCCAGCAGCCAAGGGGGCCTAGCGGGAGCGGGAGATACGCAGTATTTT,CASSQGGLAGAGDTQYF
TRBJ2-3,.,TRBV21-1,.,TGTGCCAGCAGCAAAGCCCTATGGGAGACTCACACAGATACGCAGTATTTT,CASSKALWETHTDTQYF
TRBJ2-3,.,TRBV10-3,.,TGTGCCATCAGGACTAAACCAGACTTAACAGATACGCAGTATTTT,CAIRTKPDLTDTQYF
TRBJ2-1,TRBD2,TRBV7-9,many,TGTGCCAGCAGCCTCATGGCGGGAGGATACAATGAGCAGTTCTTC,CASSLMAGGYNEQFF
TRBJ2-1,TRBD2,TRBV27,.,TGTGCCAGCAGTCCGAGACGGACTAGCGGGAGGAATGAGCAGTTCTTC,CASSPRRTSGRNEQFF
TRBJ1-2,TRBD1,TRBV30,many,TGTGCCTGGAGCGGACAGGGGTCTAACTATGGCTACACCTTC,CAWSGQGSNYGYTF